These 16 T cell receptor beta chains originate from one sample sequenced in a study of beta chain features in type 1 diabetes. Expressed TCRB transcripts were sequenced because the isolated RNA had all been reverse transcribed beforehand. Measured with immunoSEQ multiplex PCR; TCRdb has only the in-frame clones, and not every one. In the table there are roughly 300,000 clones, 6.5% to 10% of which are singletons. Sequenced material: central memory CD4+ T cells from blood. These receptors all come from a woman aged 18-29 years in good health.

The rearrangement links TRBV11-2 to TRBJ2-5, with 8 positions matching TRBD2. This CDR3 is 13 amino acids long. Germline-derived CDR1 and CDR2 are SGHAT and FQNNGV. V gave up 7 bases and J gave up 2 bases; unmatched junction bases: 3. The CDR3 loop is CASTLAAQETQYF. The CDR3 nucleotides are TGTGCCAGCACACTAGCGGCACAAGAGACCCAGTACTTC.

This chain links TRBV11-2 with TRBJ1-5; no reliable D call. Germline V gene lookup returns CDR1 SGHAT and CDR2 FQNNGV. CDR3 length: 13 residues. The V end was cut by 3 bases, the J end by 9 bases, with 12 bases between. The CDR3 bases are TGTGCCAGCAGCTTGTCTAGAGGAGGGCCCCAGCATTTT. Its protein product is CASSLSRGGPQHF.

The chain couples TRBV9 to TRBJ2-5; 12 bases fit TRBD2. CDR1 and CDR2 (germline): SGDLS, YYNGEE. V shed 0 bases, J shed 2 bases, and the junction held 5 bases outside the gene matches. The CDR3 is made up of 17 amino acids. The CDR3 DNA sequence: TGTGCCAGCAGCGTAGGCGGACTAGCGGGATTTCAAGAGACCCAGTACTTC. This sequence encodes CASSVGGLAGFQETQYF.

The sample holds many counts of this clone. This chain uses TRBV29-1 with TRBJ1-5; D perhaps matches TRBD1 (5 bases). In germline, CDR1 is SQVTM, CDR2 ANQGSEA. This CDR3 spans 15 amino acids. Trimming left V 7 bases short and J 2 bases short, with 18 bases between. The CDR3 region has the DNA TGCAGCGCCATGACGGCAGGGACGGGCAATCAGCCCCAGCATTTT. Protein: CSAMTAGTGNQPQHF.

V usage is TRBV6-1 and J usage is TRBJ1-2, with a weak D call TRBD1 (5 bases). Looked up from germline, CDR1 is MNHNS and CDR2 is SASEGT. Trimming took off 2 bases at V and 4 bases at J, with 20 bases between the two ends. The CDR3 totals 17 residues. CDR3 loop: CASSERGQAFLAYGYTF. The CDR3 bases are TGTGCCAGCAGTGAAAGGGGCCAGGCCTTCCTCGCCTATGGCTACACCTTC.

The V gene is TRBV28, the J gene TRBJ2-6; no reliable D call. Germline V gives CDR1 MDHEN, CDR2 SYDVKM. This CDR3 has 17 amino acids. The V end lost 2 bases, the J end lost 0 bases, and 11 bases lay between the germline ends. The CDR3 DNA follows: TGTGCCAGCAGTTTACGGGCAGGTCGCTCTGGGGCCAACGTCCTGACTTTC. Encoded protein: CASSLRAGRSGANVLTF.

In this sample, this clone turned up a few times. The sample carries other DNA sequences with the same CDR3. This rearrangement joins TRBV9 to TRBJ2-3, with D unresolved. Trimming removed 0 bases at V and 1 base at J, with 9 bases between. Germline loops: CDR1 SGDLS, CDR2 YYNGEE. The CDR3 is made up of 15 amino acids. The CDR3 spells CASSVGNGGTDTQYF. Written as DNA, the CDR3 is TGTGCCAGCAGCGTAGGCAACGGAGGCACAGATACGCAGTATTTT.

This clone was seen a few times. The CDR3 nucleotides read TGTGCCAGCAGTTACATCCCGAGCGGTAGCCGAAATGAGCAGTTCTTC. It is translated as CASSYIPSGSRNEQFF. The genes are TRBV6-5 and TRBJ2-1; weak D call: TRBD2 (5 bases). Germline V gene lookup returns CDR1 MNHEY and CDR2 SVGAGI. Trimming took 2 bases from V and 7 from J, leaving 18 bases between them. The CDR3 runs to 16 residues.

The J gene is TRBJ2-7, the V gene TRBV19; 9 nucleotides match TRBD2. This CDR3 is 15 amino acids long. With V trimmed by 4 bases and J by 6 bases, 10 bases remained unmatched. Germline CDR1 reads LNHDA; CDR2 reads SQIVND (reference sequence). The CDR3 reads CASSNPGTSRIEQYF. Here the CDR3 DNA reads TGTGCCAGTAGTAACCCCGGGACTAGCCGTATCGAGCAGTACTTC. Full variable domain (missing parts from reference TRBV19 and TRBJ2-7): DGGITQSPKYLFRKEGQNVTLSCEQNLNHDAMYWYRQDPGQGLRLIYYSQIVNDFQKGDIAEGYSVSREKKESFPLTVTSAQKNPTAFYLCASSNPGTSRIEQYFGPGTRLTVT.

J is TRBJ1-2 and V is TRBV5-4; 9 bases are a match to TRBD1. This CDR3 comprises 15 residues. The ends lost 3 bases at V and 5 bases at J; junction bases unmatched: 8. Germline-derived CDR1 and CDR2 are SGHNT and YYREEE (reference sequence). CDR3 nucleotides: TGTGCCAGCAGCTCCCAGGACAGGGGAGGATATGGCTACACCTTC. It specifies CASSSQDRGGYGYTF.

This clone was counted between two and nine times. The V gene is TRBV5-1, the J gene TRBJ1-2; possibly TRBD1 for D (5 bases). CDR1 SGHRS and CDR2 YFSETQ come from the germline V gene. This CDR3 contains 12 residues. Trimming left V 3 bases short and J 6 bases short, with 9 bases between. CDR3 sequence (DNA): TGCGCCAGCAGCTCAGGGACCCATGGCTACACCTTC. Amino acid sequence: CASSSGTHGYTF.

The rearrangement links TRBV19 to TRBJ2-7, with 8 bases fitting TRBD1. CDR3 size: 13 residues. V lost 8 bases and J lost 4; bases outside the gene matches: 7. From germline, CDR1 is LNHDA and CDR2 SQIVND (reference sequence). The DNA of the CDR3 is TGTGCCAGTGCGGACAGGGACGGGTACGAGCAGTACTTC. Translating gives CASADRDGYEQYF. Full variable domain (rest looked up from reference TRBV19 and TRBJ2-7): DGGITQSPKYLFRKEGQNVTLSCEQNLNHDAMYWYRQDPGQGLRLIYYSQIVNDFQKGDIAEGYSVSREKKESFPLTVTSAQKNPTAFYLCASADRDGYEQYFGPGTRLTVT.

In this sample, this clone turned up a few times. Compared with germline, one end of the junction differs, possibly owing to a read error. In DNA form, the CDR3 reads TGCGCCAGCAGTTTGGAGGGGAACACCGGGGAGCTGTTTTTT. Translated, it gives CASSLEGNTGELFF. V and J are TRBV5-1 and TRBJ2-2; possibly TRBD2 for D (6 bases). Germline V CDR1 and CDR2: SGHRS, YFSETQ. The CDR3 is 14 amino acids.

The gene calls are TRBV11-2 and TRBJ1-3, with a weak D call TRBD1 (5 bases). V dropped 3 bases and J dropped 4 bases, with 16 bases sitting between them. This CDR3 is 16 amino acids long. Looked up from germline, CDR1 is SGHAT and CDR2 is FQNNGV. In DNA, the CDR3 is TGTGCCAGCAGCTTCCGTTCGACAGCTATAGGAAACACCATATATTTT. It is translated as CASSFRSTAIGNTIYF.

This clone occurred many times. The rearrangement joins TRBV4-3 to TRBJ2-1, with 11 positions matching TRBD2. The CDR3 covers 17 residues. J was trimmed by 5 bases and V by 0 bases; bases with no gene match: 6. Germline assignment: CDR1 LGHNA and CDR2 YSLEER. The CDR3 loop is CASSQEGSGRANNEQFF. Here the CDR3 DNA reads TGCGCCAGCAGCCAAGAAGGTAGCGGGAGGGCCAACAATGAGCAGTTCTTC.

As to this clone: Being one base from a much bigger clone, this may be a read error. This same CDR3 is encoded by further DNA sequences in the sample. The chain links TRBV7-3 to TRBJ2-2; no definite D call. Looked up from germline, CDR1 is SGHTA and CDR2 is FQGTGA. The V end was cut by 2 bases, the J end by 1 base, with 2 bases between. The CDR3 contains 13 residues. CDR3 sequence reads: CASSLGNTGELFF. The CDR3 DNA sequence: TGTGCCAGCAGCTTAGGGAACACCGGGGAGCTGTTTTTT.